This TCR beta chain was sequenced for a study of human T cells and chemical hapten exposure. Whole-study context: Sensitization involved placing 2% DPC onto a 2 cm by 2 cm region of upper inner arm skin.

Germline V CDR1 and CDR2: LNHNV, YYDKDF (reference sequence). Trimming removed 1 base from V and 8 bases from J, with 6 bases in between. This CDR3 has 12 residues. Original processing notes: The median was roughly 91,000 TCRs per sample, ranging roughly 20,000 to 750,000. TCRdb ran MiXCR on the RACE reads and lists one entry per CDR3 protein. These V and J calls rely on TCRdb rather than the paper's analysis. The sample lists about 51,000 distinct CDR3 sequences, approximately 8.8% occurring once. Stated time point: pre-sensitization, week 0. Described treatment: therapeutic diphenylcyclopropenone sensitization with weekly scalp DPC.

Sequenced here: whole blood, sampled in connection with sensitization to the hapten diphenylcyclopropenone (DPC). The source of this sequence is a woman aged 40 to 49 with alopecia areata. Some clones in this sample may be carry-over from other donors' samples. The rearrangement uses TRBV15 and TRBJ2-1; the D is unclear. The CDR3: CATSRGADEQFF. The CDR3 nucleotides read TGTGCCACCAGCAGAGGTGCAGATGAGCAGTTCTTC.